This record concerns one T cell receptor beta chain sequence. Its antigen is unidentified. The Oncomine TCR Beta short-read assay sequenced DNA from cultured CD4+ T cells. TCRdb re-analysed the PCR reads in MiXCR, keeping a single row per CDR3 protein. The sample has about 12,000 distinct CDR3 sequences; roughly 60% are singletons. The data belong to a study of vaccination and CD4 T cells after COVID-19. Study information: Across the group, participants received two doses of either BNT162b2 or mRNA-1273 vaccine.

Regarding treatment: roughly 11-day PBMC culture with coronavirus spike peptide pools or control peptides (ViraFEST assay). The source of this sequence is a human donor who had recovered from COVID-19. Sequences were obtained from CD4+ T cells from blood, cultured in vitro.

The CDR3 loop is CASSRTGYSNQPQHF. CDR3 DNA sequence: TGTGCCAGCAGCCGGACAGGCTATAGCAATCAGCCCCAGCATTTT. The chain is built from TRBV12-3 or TRBV12-4 and TRBJ1-5, with 7 bases fitting TRBD1. The ends lost 6 bases at V and 0 bases at J; junction bases unmatched: 5. This CDR3 contains 15 residues.